This TCR beta chain was captured by sequencing in a study of Ad26.COV2.S vaccination and SARS-CoV-2 variants (dated by TCRdb to 2020 to 2023). Concerning the study at large: TCRbeta repertoire sequencing was used to assess the specificity and breadth of SARS-CoV-2-reactive T cell receptors after Ad26.COV2.S vaccination. A total of around 32 samples were included in the TCR-sequenced set, comprising 19 Ad26.COV2.S vaccine recipients, 5 placebo recipients and 8 SARS-CoV-2 convalescent individuals.

Explained via the paper, the time point label denotes: individuals recovered from natural SARS-CoV-2 infection. The full study reports these points: Vaccine and placebo recipients had comparable non-spike TCR breadth, which fits with the vaccine containing only spike. The authors noted that the TCR breadth and depth analyses may have underestimated total T cell responses. Spike-specific TCR breadth was higher in Ad26.COV2.S recipients than in placebo recipients (P = 0.0014). Substantial breadth of spike-specific CD8+ and CD4+ T cell responses was reported after vaccination.

On this clone: Its antigen target is currently unknown. No much larger clone is present one base from it, and per-base qualities are unavailable.

The immunoSEQ Assay was the method used to sequence TCRbeta CDR3 regions. After extraction, genomic DNA underwent amplification by bias-controlled multiplex PCR, followed by high-throughput sequencing. In the source study's methods: Collapsing and filtering of sequences were performed to quantify the absolute abundance of each unique TCRbeta CDR3 region. T cell fraction was estimated by normalizing TCRbeta template counts to usable DNA, with usable DNA measured through amplification of reference genes found in all nucleated cells. Repertoire TCRs were annotated as SARS-CoV-2-specific when V gene, CDR3 amino acid sequence and J gene were exactly matched to a known reactive TCR set. MIRA supplied the reference SARS-CoV-2 TCR set, which was filtered for enrichment in COVID-19-positive ImmuneCODE repertoires so that public or cross-reactive TCRs were removed. Drawing on the MIRA antigens, annotated TCRs were analysed further at the level of specific ORF or position within ORF. Depth was the summed frequency of annotated unique rearrangements, while breadth was defined as annotated unique rearrangements over total unique productive rearrangements. Group comparisons of TCR breadth used two-sided Wilcoxon rank-sum tests. Entries here come from immuneACCESS through TCRdb and include only in-frame sequences with V and J called. Some clones fail to appear in such tables; in the studies checked, an unresolved V gene covers under half of the shortfall, and the cause of the remainder is unknown. The V and J calls and the clone size are those of that table, but D and trimming were determined from the DNA. The sample data list 150,000 to 200,000 clones, and roughly 89% of these were observed just once. The top ten clonotypes cover more than 4.5% of the sample.

The TCR comes from a human donor who had recovered from COVID-19. The specimen comprised peripheral blood, sampled after recovery from COVID-19.

At the DNA level, the sequence is TGTGCCAGTAGTCGCCTAGCGGGAGGAGTCTACGAGCAGTACTTC. The translation is CASSRLAGGVYEQYF. This receptor chain uses TRBV19 and TRBJ2-7, and 11 bases in between align with TRBD2. Inclusive of the bounding cysteine and phenylalanine, the CDR3 is 15 residues long. Of the read, only the CDR3 DNA is kept; its 45 bases are in frame from base 1. Trimmed from V: 5 bases; trimmed from J: 3 bases; junction bases lacking a gene match: 6. Via the germline V gene (reference sequence), CDR1 is LNHDA and CDR2 SQIVND.